Sequencing of this T cell receptor beta chain was carried out in a study of identifying expanded T cells in peripheral blood. Germline CDR1 and CDR2: SGHVS and FQNEAQ. The length of the CDR3 is 16 residues. V lost 5 bases and J lost 6, with 23 bases in between. The method was immunoSEQ multiplex PCR; TCRdb's version includes in-frame clones alone and lacks a portion of them. The repertoire consists of 100,000 or so clones, with roughly 89% occurring once and the leading ten covering roughly 15%. The TCR originated in a person aged 18 to 69 in good health. The sample consisted of blood. J is TRBJ2-7 and V is TRBV7-8; D may be TRBD1 or TRBD2 (5 bases each). The CDR3 spells CASSQVGQVGVLEQYF. The CDR3 bases are TGTGCCAGCAGCCAGGTGGGGCAGGTCGGGGTTCTCGAGCAGTACTTC.